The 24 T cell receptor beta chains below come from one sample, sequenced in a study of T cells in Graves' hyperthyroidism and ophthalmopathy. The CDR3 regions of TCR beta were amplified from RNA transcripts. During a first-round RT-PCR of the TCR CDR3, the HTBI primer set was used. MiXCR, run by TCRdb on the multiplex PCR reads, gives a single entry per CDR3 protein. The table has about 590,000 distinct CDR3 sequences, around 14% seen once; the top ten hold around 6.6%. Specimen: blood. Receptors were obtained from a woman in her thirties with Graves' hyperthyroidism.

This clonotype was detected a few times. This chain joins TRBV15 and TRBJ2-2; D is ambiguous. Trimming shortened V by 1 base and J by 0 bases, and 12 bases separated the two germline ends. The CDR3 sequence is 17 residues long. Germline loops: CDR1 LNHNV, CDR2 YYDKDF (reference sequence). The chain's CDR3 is CATSRGLEFSNTGELFF. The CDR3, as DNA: TGTGCCACCAGCAGAGGGCTAGAATTCTCGAACACCGGGGAGCTGTTTTTT.

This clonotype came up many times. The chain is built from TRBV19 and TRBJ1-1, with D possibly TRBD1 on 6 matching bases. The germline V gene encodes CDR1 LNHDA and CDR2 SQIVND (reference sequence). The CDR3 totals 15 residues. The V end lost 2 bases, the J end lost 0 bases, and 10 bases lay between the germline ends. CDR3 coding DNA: TGTGCCAGTAGTATAACAGGGTCCATGAACACTGAAGCTTTCTTT. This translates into CASSITGSMNTEAFF.

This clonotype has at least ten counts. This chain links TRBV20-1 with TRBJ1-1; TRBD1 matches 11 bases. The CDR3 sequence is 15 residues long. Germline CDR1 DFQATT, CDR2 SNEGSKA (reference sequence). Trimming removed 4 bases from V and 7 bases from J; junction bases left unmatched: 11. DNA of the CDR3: TGCAGTGCTAAAACTTCGGACAGGGGGCTTTTTGAAGCTTTCTTT. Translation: CSAKTSDRGLFEAFF.

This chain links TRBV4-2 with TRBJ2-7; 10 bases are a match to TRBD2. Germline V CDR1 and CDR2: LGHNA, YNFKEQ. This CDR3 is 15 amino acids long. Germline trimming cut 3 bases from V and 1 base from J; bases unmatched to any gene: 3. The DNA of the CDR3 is TGTGCCAGCAGCCATGAACTAGCGGGATCCTACGAGCAGTACTTC. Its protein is CASSHELAGSYEQYF.

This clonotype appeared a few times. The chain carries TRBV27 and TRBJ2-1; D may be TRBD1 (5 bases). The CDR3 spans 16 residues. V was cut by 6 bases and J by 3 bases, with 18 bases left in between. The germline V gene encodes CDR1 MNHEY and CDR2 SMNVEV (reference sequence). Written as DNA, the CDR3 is TGTGCCAGCAGATTTGGGGCCTTTGATATCTACAATGAGCAGTTCTTC. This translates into CASRFGAFDIYNEQFF.

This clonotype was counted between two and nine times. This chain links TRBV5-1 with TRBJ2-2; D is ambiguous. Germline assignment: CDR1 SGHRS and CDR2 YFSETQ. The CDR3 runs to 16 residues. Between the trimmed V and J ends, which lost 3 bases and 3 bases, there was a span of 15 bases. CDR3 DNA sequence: TGCGCCAGCAGCTCCCGTACCCGGGTGGACACCGGGGAGCTGTTTTTT. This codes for CASSSRTRVDTGELFF. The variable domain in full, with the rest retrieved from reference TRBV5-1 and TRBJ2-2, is KAGVTQTPRYLIKTRGQQVTLSCSPISGHRSVSWYQQTPGQGLQFLFEYFSETQRNKGNFPGRFSGRQFSNSRSEMNVSTLELGDSALYLCASSSRTRVDTGELFFGEGSRLTVL.

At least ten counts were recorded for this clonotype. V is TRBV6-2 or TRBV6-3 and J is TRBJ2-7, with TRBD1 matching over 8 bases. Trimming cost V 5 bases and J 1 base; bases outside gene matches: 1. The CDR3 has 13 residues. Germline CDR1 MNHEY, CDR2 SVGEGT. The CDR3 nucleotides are TGTGCCAGCAGTGACAGGGGATCCTACGAGCAGTACTTC. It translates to CASSDRGSYEQYF.

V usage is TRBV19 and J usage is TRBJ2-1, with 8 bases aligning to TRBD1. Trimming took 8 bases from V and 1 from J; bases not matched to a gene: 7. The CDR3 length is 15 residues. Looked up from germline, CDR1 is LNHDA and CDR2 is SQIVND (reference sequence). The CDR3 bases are TGTGCCAGTCGCAGGGGGCTGGCTTCCTACAATGAGCAGTTCTTC. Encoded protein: CASRRGLASYNEQFF. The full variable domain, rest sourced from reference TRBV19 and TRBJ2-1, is DGGITQSPKYLFRKEGQNVTLSCEQNLNHDAMYWYRQDPGQGLRLIYYSQIVNDFQKGDIAEGYSVSREKKESFPLTVTSAQKNPTAFYLCASRRGLASYNEQFFGPGTRLTVL.

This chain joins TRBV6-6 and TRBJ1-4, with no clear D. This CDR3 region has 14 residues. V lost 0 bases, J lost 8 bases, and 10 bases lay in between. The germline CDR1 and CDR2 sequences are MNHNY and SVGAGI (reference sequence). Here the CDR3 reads CASSYSCRAEKLFF. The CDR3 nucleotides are TGTGCCAGCAGTTACTCCTGTCGTGCCGAAAAACTGTTTTTT.

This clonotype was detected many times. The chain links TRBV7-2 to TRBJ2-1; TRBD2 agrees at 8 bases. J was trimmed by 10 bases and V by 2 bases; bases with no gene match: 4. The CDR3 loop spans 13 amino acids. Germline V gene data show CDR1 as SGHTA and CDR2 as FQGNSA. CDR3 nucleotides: TGTGCCAGCAGCTTATTGTCTAGCGGGGAGCAGTTCTTC. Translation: CASSLLSSGEQFF.

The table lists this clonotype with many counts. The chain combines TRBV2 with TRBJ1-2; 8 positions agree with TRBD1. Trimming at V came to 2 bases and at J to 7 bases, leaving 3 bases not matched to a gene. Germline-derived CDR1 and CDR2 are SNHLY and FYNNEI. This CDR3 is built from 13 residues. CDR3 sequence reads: CASSEQGAFGYTF. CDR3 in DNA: TGTGCCAGCAGTGAACAGGGGGCTTTTGGCTACACCTTC.

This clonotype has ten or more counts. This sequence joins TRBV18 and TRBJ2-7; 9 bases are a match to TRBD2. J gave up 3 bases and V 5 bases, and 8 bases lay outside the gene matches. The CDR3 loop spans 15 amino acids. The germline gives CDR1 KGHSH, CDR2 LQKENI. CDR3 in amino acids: CASSAPGLAHYEQYF. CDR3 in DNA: TGTGCCAGCTCAGCCCCGGGACTAGCCCACTACGAGCAGTACTTC.

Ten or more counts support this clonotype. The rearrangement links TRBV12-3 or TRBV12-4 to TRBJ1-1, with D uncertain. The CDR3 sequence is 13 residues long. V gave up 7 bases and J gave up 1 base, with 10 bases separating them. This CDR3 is CASTIKGNTEAFF. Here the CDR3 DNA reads TGTGCCAGCACGATCAAAGGGAACACTGAAGCTTTCTTT.

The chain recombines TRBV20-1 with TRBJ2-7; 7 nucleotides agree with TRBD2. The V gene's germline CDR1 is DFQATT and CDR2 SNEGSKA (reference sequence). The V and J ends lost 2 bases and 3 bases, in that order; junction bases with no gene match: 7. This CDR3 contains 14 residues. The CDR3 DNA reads TGCAGTGCTAGACGGCTGGGAGGGAACTACGAGCAGTACTTC. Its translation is CSARRLGGNYEQYF.

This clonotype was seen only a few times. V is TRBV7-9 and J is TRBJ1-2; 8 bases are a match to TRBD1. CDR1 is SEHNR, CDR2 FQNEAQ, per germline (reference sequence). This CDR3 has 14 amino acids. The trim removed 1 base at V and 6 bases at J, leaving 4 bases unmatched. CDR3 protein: CASSLGSGGDGYTF. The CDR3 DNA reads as TGTGCCAGCAGCTTAGGCTCAGGGGGCGATGGCTACACCTTC. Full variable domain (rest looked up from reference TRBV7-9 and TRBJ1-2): DTGVSQNPRHKITKRGQNVTFRCDPISEHNRLYWYRQTLGQGPEFLTYFQNEAQLEKSRLLSDRFSAERPKGSFSTLEIQRTEQGDSAMYLCASSLGSGGDGYTFGSGTRLTVV.

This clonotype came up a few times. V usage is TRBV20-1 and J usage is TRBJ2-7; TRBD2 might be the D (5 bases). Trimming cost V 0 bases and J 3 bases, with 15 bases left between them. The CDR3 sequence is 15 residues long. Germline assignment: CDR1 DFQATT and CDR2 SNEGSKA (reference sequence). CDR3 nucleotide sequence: TGCAGTGCTAGAGATCGGTCGGGAACCCTCTACGAGCAGTACTTC. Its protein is CSARDRSGTLYEQYF.

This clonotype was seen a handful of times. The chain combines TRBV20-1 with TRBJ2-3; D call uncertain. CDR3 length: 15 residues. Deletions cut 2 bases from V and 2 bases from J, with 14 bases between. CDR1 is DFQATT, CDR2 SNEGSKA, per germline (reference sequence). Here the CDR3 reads CSARYRWPSTDTQYF. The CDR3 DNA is TGCAGTGCTAGATATCGGTGGCCCTCCACAGATACGCAGTATTTT.

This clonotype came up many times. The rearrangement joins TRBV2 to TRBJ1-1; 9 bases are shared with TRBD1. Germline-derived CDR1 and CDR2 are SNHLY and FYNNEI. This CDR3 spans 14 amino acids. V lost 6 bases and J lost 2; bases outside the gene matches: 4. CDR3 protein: CASSAQGANTEAFF. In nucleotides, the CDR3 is TGTGCCAGCAGCGCACAGGGGGCAAACACTGAAGCTTTCTTT. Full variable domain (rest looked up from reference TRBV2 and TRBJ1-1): EPEVTQTPSHQVTQMGQEVILRCVPISNHLYFYWYRQILGQKVEFLVSFYNNEISEKSEIFDDQFSVERPDGSNFTLKIRSTKLEDSAMYFCASSAQGANTEAFFGQGTRLTVV.

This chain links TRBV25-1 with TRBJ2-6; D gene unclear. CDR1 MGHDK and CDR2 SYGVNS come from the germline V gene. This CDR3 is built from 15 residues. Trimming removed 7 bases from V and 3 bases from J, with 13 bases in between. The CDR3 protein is CASTSNSGGANVLTF. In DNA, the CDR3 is TGTGCCAGCACCTCGAACAGTGGTGGGGCCAACGTCCTGACTTTC.

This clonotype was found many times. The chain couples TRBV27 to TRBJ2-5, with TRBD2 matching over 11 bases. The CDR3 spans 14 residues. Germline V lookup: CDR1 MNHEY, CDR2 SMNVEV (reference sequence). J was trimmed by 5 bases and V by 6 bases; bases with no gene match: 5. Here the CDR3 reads CASRLAGARETQYF. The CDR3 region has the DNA TGTGCCAGCAGACTAGCGGGAGCGAGGGAGACCCAGTACTTC.

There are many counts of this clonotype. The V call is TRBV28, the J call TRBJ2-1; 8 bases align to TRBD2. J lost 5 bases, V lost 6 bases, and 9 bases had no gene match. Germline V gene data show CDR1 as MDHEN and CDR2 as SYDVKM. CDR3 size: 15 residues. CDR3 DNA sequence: TGTGCCAGCAGCCCTTTAGGGCGGGAGGACAATGAGCAGTTCTTC. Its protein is CASSPLGREDNEQFF.

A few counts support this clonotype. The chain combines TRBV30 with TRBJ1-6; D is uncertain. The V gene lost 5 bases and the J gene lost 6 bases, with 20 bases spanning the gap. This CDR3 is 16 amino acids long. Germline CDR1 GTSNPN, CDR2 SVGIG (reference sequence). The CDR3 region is CAWGAGLRKFNSPLHF. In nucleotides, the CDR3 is TGTGCCTGGGGTGCCGGACTCCGAAAATTTAATTCACCCCTCCACTTT.

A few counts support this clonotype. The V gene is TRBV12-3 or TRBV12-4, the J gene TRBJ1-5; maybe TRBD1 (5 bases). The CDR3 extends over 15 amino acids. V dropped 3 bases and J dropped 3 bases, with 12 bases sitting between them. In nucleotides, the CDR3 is TGTGCCAGCAGTTTGGGGCGGACGCCCAATCAGCCCCAGCATTTT. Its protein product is CASSLGRTPNQPQHF.

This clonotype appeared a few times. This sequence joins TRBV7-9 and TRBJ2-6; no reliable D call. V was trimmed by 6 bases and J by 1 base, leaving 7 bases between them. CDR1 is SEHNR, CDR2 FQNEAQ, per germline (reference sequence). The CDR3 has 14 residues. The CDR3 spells CASRSTSGANVLTF. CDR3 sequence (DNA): TGTGCCAGCAGGAGCACTTCTGGGGCCAACGTCCTGACTTTC.